The TCR beta chain described here comes from a study of CD8 T cells in ankylosing spondylitis. It was by quantitative 5'-RACE with molecular barcodes that TCR beta libraries were made. TCRdb called the 5' RACE reads again in MiXCR, with one record for every CDR3 protein. The table shows about 440,000 distinct CDR3 sequences, with 17% occurring only once. General study findings and limits: Disease-linked clones were reportedly significantly enriched in matched ankylosing spondylitis synovial fluid. Seemingly distinctive of ankylosing spondylitis blood was a TCR beta motif formed by eight highly homologous variants.

In regard to this clonotype: Its antigen is not known.

The V gene lost 6 bases and the J gene lost 5 bases, with 10 bases spanning the gap. Germline V lookup: CDR1 MNHNY, CDR2 SVGAGI (reference sequence). The CDR3 covers 13 residues. Sequenced: blood, either unsorted or a sorted T cell fraction (not recorded which). The sequence was obtained from a male donor with ankylosing spondylitis. The rearrangement links TRBV6-6 to TRBJ2-2; no clear D. In DNA form, the CDR3 reads TGTGCCAGCAGGAGAGTTGAAACCGGGGAGCTGTTTTTT. Protein product: CASRRVETGELFF.